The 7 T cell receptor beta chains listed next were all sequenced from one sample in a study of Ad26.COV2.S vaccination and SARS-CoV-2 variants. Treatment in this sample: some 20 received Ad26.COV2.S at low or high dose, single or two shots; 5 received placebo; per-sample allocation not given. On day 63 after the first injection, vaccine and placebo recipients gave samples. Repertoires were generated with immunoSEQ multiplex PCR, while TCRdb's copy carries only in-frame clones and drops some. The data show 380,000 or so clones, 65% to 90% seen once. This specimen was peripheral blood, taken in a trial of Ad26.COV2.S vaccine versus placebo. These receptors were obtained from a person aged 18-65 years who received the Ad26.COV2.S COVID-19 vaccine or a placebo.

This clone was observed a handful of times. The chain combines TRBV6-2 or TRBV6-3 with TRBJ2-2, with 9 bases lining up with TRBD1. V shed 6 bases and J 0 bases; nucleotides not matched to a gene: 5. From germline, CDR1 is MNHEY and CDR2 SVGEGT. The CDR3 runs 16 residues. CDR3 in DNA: TGTGCCAGCAGCCCTAGACAGGGGGCGAACACCGGGGAGCTGTTTTTT. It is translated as CASSPRQGANTGELFF.

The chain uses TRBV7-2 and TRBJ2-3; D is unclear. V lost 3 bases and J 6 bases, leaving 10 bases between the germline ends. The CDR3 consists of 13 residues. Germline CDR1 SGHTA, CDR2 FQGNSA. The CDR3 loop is CASSFYGPDTQYF. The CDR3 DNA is TGTGCCAGCAGCTTTTACGGACCGGATACGCAGTATTTT.

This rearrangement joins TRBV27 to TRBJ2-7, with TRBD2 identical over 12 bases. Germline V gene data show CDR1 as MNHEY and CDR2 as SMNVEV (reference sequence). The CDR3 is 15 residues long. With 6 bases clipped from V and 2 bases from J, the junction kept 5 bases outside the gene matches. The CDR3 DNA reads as TGTGCCAGCAGCCACAGACTAGCGGGAGCCTACGAGCAGTACTTC. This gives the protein CASSHRLAGAYEQYF.

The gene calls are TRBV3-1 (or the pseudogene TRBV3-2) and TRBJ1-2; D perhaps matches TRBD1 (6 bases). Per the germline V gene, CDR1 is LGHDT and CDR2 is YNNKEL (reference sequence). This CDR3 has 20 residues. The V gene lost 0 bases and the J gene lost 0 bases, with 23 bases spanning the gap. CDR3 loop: CASSQEGVGTRRTPNYGYTF. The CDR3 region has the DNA TGTGCCAGCAGCCAAGAAGGGGTAGGGACAAGACGAACCCCTAACTATGGCTACACCTTC.

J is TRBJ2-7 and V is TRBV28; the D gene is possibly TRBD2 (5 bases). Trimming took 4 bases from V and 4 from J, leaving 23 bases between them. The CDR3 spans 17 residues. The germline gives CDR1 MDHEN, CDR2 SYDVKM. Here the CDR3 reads CASSSPGFGPTRYEQYF. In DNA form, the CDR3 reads TGTGCCAGCAGTTCCCCCGGCTTCGGTCCTACTAGGTACGAGCAGTACTTC.

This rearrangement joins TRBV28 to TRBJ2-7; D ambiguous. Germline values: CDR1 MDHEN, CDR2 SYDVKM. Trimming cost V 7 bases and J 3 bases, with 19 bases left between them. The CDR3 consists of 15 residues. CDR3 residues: CASTPRWGLGYEQYF. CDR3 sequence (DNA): TGTGCCAGCACCCCCCGTTGGGGATTGGGCTACGAGCAGTACTTC.

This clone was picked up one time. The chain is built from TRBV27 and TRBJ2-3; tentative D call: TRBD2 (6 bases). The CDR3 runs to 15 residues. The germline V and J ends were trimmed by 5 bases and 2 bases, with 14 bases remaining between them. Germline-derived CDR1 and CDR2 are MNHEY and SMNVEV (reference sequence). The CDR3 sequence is CASSPHRGTTDTQYF. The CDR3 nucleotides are TGTGCCAGCAGTCCCCACCGGGGGACCACAGATACGCAGTATTTT.